This entry concerns a single T cell receptor beta chain. Its antigen is still unknown. Primers: 60 Vbeta forward and 13 Jbeta reverse. The protocol was immunoSEQ multiplex PCR, while the TCRdb copy is restricted to in-frame clones and leaves out a portion. Of 120,000 or so clones in the sample, 80% are singletons; the top ten hold 8.8%. Trimming at V came to 2 bases and at J to 4 bases, leaving 5 bases not matched to a gene. This CDR3 spans 15 amino acids. Germline CDR1 and CDR2: SEHNR and FQNEAQ (reference sequence). The entry originates in a study of cytomegalovirus exposure and HLA in healthy donors. Notes on the study in general: Among TCR beta chains, those listed as cytomegalovirus-associated numbered fewer than 200. CMV serostatus alone was available as immune exposure information. Rates of TCR association differed by HLA locus in a later analysis, with DRB1 highest and HLA-C lowest. Per published accounts, TCR beta sequences correctly predicted the HLA-A and HLA-B alleles of most subjects.

This TCR was sampled from a female donor in good health and CMV-seropositive. The chain uses TRBV7-9 and TRBJ2-7, with 10 bases fitting TRBD1. The sample was PBMCs. The CDR3 loop reads CASSLTGQGIYEQYF. CDR3 DNA: TGTGCCAGCAGCTTAACGGGACAGGGGATTTACGAGCAGTACTTC.